One and the same sample provided the 23 T cell receptor beta chains below, sequenced in a study of T cells after yellow fever vaccination. One entry per CDR3 protein, called by TCRdb with MiXCR from the 5' RACE reads. This table has roughly 340,000 distinct CDR3 sequences, approximately 3.9% appearing once. Here the sequenced sample was PBMCs, taken 5 days after the yellow fever booster vaccination. These receptor sequences come from a man younger than 35 who received the YFV17D yellow fever vaccine.

This clonotype was picked up a small number of times. The chain couples TRBV18 to TRBJ1-1; D gene unclear. This CDR3 spans 15 amino acids. The germline V gene encodes CDR1 KGHSH and CDR2 LQKENI. V was shortened by 2 bases and J by 11 bases, with 21 bases between the two germline ends. As DNA, the CDR3 is TGTGCCAGCTCACCAGTGGGAGCGAACACGGGGATCGCTTTCTTT. It codes for CASSPVGANTGIAFF.

This clonotype was picked up many times. The chain has TRBV7-2 and TRBJ1-5, with D hard to call. The germline V gene has CDR1 SGHTA and CDR2 FQGNSA. This CDR3 has 13 amino acids. V was trimmed by 3 bases and J by 6 bases, leaving 9 bases between them. The CDR3, as DNA: TGTGCCAGCAGCTTTATCCCTAGTCAGCCCCAGCATTTT. Encoded protein: CASSFIPSQPQHF. The whole variable domain, filled in from reference TRBV7-2 and TRBJ1-5, reads GAGVSQSPSNKVTEKGKDVELRCDPISGHTALYWYRQSLGQGLEFLIYFQGNSAPDKSGLPSDRFSAERTGGSVSTLTIQRTQQEDSAVYLCASSFIPSQPQHFGDGTRLSIL.

This clonotype was seen repeatedly, ten times or more. This chain joins TRBV5-6 and TRBJ1-5; TRBD1 aligns across 10 bases. The V gene end was trimmed by 4 bases and the J gene end by 5 bases; junction bases not matched to a gene: 3. The CDR3 has 14 amino acids. Germline V gene data show CDR1 as SGHDT and CDR2 as YYEEEE. CDR3: CASSRDRGDQPQHF. For the CDR3, the DNA is TGTGCCAGCAGCAGGGACAGGGGCGATCAGCCCCAGCATTTT.

A few counts support this clonotype. The chain couples TRBV12-3 or TRBV12-4 to TRBJ1-1; D might be TRBD1 (6 bases). This CDR3 has 15 amino acids. The ends were cut back, 6 bases at V and 0 bases at J, with 14 bases in the middle. The CDR3 region is CASSPRTDMNTEAFF. The CDR3 region has the DNA TGTGCCAGCAGCCCACGGACAGATATGAACACTGAAGCTTTCTTT.

This clonotype was seen ten or more times. The chain is built from TRBV7-2 and TRBJ2-3, with D uncertain. The CDR3 length is 13 residues. Per the germline V gene, CDR1 is SGHTA and CDR2 is FQGNSA. The V end lost 3 bases, the J end lost 3 bases, and 7 bases lay between the germline ends. CDR3 protein: CASSFQETDTQYF. In nucleotides, the CDR3 is TGTGCCAGCAGCTTCCAGGAGACAGATACGCAGTATTTT.

This clonotype was counted a few times. The J gene is TRBJ1-5, the V gene TRBV12-5, with D possibly TRBD1 on 6 matching bases. CDR1 is LGHNT and CDR2 is FRNRAP in the germline V gene. With 3 bases removed from V and 5 bases from J, the gap between germline ends came to 26 bases. The CDR3 consists of 19 residues. As DNA, the CDR3 is TGTGCTAGTGGTTTACACACGGAGGCCGGGACACTAAATTATCAGCCCCAGCATTTT. It encodes CASGLHTEAGTLNYQPQHF.

This chain connects TRBV5-4 to TRBJ1-5; D not resolved. The CDR3 has 16 amino acids. The V end was cut by 1 base, the J end by 3 bases, with 14 bases between. CDR1 is SGHNT, CDR2 YYREEE, per germline (reference sequence). The CDR3 spells CASSLKSGPFNQPQHF. Here the CDR3 DNA reads TGTGCCAGCAGCTTGAAGTCCGGGCCGTTCAATCAGCCCCAGCATTTT.

There are a few counts of this clonotype. The rearrangement uses TRBV12-3 or TRBV12-4 and TRBJ2-7, with D tentatively TRBD1 (5 bases). Trimming stripped 5 bases from V and 3 bases from J, with 11 bases between. The CDR3 spans 13 residues. CDR3 nucleotides: TGTGCCAGCAGTCAACAGGATTTCTACGAGCAGTACTTC. It specifies CASSQQDFYEQYF.

This clonotype has more than one count but fewer than ten. The V call is TRBV4-2, the J call TRBJ1-6; tentative D call: TRBD1 (5 bases). Trimming left V 0 bases short and J 5 bases short, with 8 bases between. Germline CDR1 and CDR2: LGHNA and YNFKEQ. This CDR3 is 15 amino acids long. The CDR3 protein is CASSQERDHNSPLHF. As DNA, the CDR3 is TGTGCCAGCAGCCAAGAAAGGGACCATAATTCACCCCTCCACTTT.

V usage is TRBV5-1 and J usage is TRBJ2-5; D might be TRBD2 (7 bases). CDR3 length equals 15 residues. CDR1 and CDR2 from the germline V gene are SGHRS and YFSETQ. Trimming stripped 7 bases from V and 1 base from J, with 17 bases between. CDR3 sequence reads: CASLRGGDLQETQYF. CDR3 sequence (DNA): TGCGCCAGCTTACGCGGGGGCGACCTCCAAGAGACCCAGTACTTC.

There are a few counts of this clonotype. The chain employs TRBV12-3 or TRBV12-4 and TRBJ2-2; 7 positions agree with TRBD2. The CDR3 consists of 15 residues. J gave up 4 bases and V 3 bases, and 5 bases lay outside the gene matches. The CDR3 DNA sequence: TGTGCCAGCAGTTTTTACCGGGGGGTCACCGGGGAGCTGTTTTTT. Protein: CASSFYRGVTGELFF.

This clonotype was detected only a few times. The CDR3 sequence: CASSLGSSRLYEQYF. The CDR3 DNA reads TGTGCCAGCAGCTTGGGTTCTTCCAGGCTATACGAGCAGTACTTC. The chain combines TRBV5-4 with TRBJ2-7, with D unresolved. V was pared by 0 bases and J by 4 bases, with 14 bases between. CDR3 length equals 15 residues. Germline V gives CDR1 SGHNT, CDR2 YYREEE (reference sequence).

For the CDR3, the DNA is TGTGCCAGCAGCCCTTCCGGGACTTTCTACGAGCAGTACTTC. Translating it yields CASSPSGTFYEQYF. This chain connects TRBV5-5 to TRBJ2-7; tentative D call: TRBD2 (6 bases). The CDR3 sequence is 14 residues long. V lost 4 bases, J lost 3 bases, and 14 bases lay in between. Per germline, CDR1 SGHKS and CDR2 YYEKEE (reference sequence).

The gene calls are TRBV5-1 and TRBJ2-6; D may correspond to TRBD1 or TRBD2 (6 bases each). The CDR3 contains 16 residues. Between the trimmed V and J ends, which lost 0 bases and 0 bases, there was a span of 7 bases. Germline values: CDR1 SGHRS, CDR2 YFSETQ. The CDR3 DNA reads as TGCGCCAGCAGCTTGGGGGGGGCCTCTGGGGCCAACGTCCTGACTTTC. Its translation is CASSLGGASGANVLTF.

In its sample, this clonotype was seen a few times. The rearrangement uses TRBV7-6 and TRBJ1-1; no clear D. V was trimmed by 4 bases and J by 3 bases, leaving 12 bases between them. Germline loops: CDR1 SGHVS, CDR2 FNYEAQ. The CDR3 is 14 residues long. CDR3 nucleotides: TGTGCCAGCAGCTCTGGCCAATCGGACACTGAAGCTTTCTTT. Its translation is CASSSGQSDTEAFF. Combining the CDR3 with reference TRBV7-6 and TRBJ1-1 gives the whole variable domain GAGVSQSPRYKVTKRGQDVALRCDPISGHVSLYWYRQALGQGPEFLTYFNYEAQQDKSGLPNDRFSAERPEGSISTLTIQRTEQRDSAMYRCASSSGQSDTEAFFGQGTRLTVV.

The table lists this clonotype with a few counts. The V and J genes are TRBV12-3 or TRBV12-4 and TRBJ2-2; TRBD1 is a possible D gene (5 bases). V was trimmed by 4 bases and J by 0 bases, leaving 15 bases between them. The CDR3 spans 17 residues. CDR3 nucleotide sequence: TGTGCCAGCAGTTCCCTTGATGGACACGCGAACACCGGGGAGCTGTTTTTT. Amino acids: CASSSLDGHANTGELFF.

This clonotype was observed a handful of times. The rearrangement joins TRBV20-1 to TRBJ1-6, with D uncertain. CDR3 length: 16 residues. Germline CDR1 DFQATT, CDR2 SNEGSKA (reference sequence). V lost 0 bases, J lost 0 bases, and 9 bases lay in between. This CDR3 is CSARDVGSSYNSPLHF. The CDR3 DNA reads as TGCAGTGCTAGAGATGTGGGTAGCTCCTATAATTCACCCCTCCACTTT.

This clonotype appeared a few times. J is TRBJ2-2 and V is TRBV7-2, with unresolved D. V lost 5 bases to trimming and J lost 5 bases, with 9 bases between them. Germline V CDR1 and CDR2: SGHTA, FQGNSA. The CDR3 is 13 amino acids. CDR3 residues: CASSLKQTGELFF. The CDR3 nucleotides are TGTGCCAGCAGCCTAAAACAGACCGGGGAGCTGTTTTTT.

This clonotype was seen ten or more times. V usage is TRBV14 and J usage is TRBJ1-2, with 7 nucleotides matching TRBD1. CDR3 length equals 13 residues. V lost 4 bases to trimming and J lost 8 bases; unmatched junction nucleotides: 7. Germline V gives CDR1 SGHDN, CDR2 FVKESK. The CDR3 bases are TGTGCCAGCAGCCCGCAGACAGGGAGCGGCTACACCTTC. It is translated as CASSPQTGSGYTF. Full variable domain (rest looked up from reference TRBV14 and TRBJ1-2): EAGVTQFPSHSVIEKGQTVTLRCDPISGHDNLYWYRRVMGKEIKFLLHFVKESKQDESGMPNNRFLAERTGGTYSTLKVQPAELEDSGVYFCASSPQTGSGYTFGSGTRLTVV.

This clonotype was seen a handful of times. The chain is built from TRBV2 and TRBJ2-3, with unresolved D. The CDR3 length is 14 residues. The germline CDR1 and CDR2 sequences are SNHLY and FYNNEI. Trimming removed 0 bases at V and 5 bases at J, with 9 bases between. The CDR3 DNA is TGTGCCAGCAGTGAAGCGGGGTCAGTAGATACGCAGTATTTT. Protein sequence: CASSEAGSVDTQYF.

This clonotype was seen a few times. V is TRBV5-1 and J is TRBJ1-1; no reliable D call. Germline values: CDR1 SGHRS, CDR2 YFSETQ. Trimming took off 0 bases at V and 5 bases at J, with 17 bases between the two ends. CDR3 length equals 16 residues. Here the CDR3 reads CASSLGVTSSETEAFF. CDR3 bases: TGCGCCAGCAGCTTGGGGGTTACGTCTTCGGAGACTGAAGCTTTCTTT.

In this sample, this clonotype turned up many times. The rearrangement links TRBV5-6 to TRBJ2-5; D might be TRBD1 or TRBD2, each matching 6 bases. This CDR3 contains 14 residues. The V end was cut by 1 base, the J end by 4 bases, with 11 bases between. Germline V gene lookup returns CDR1 SGHDT and CDR2 YYEEEE. DNA for the CDR3: TGTGCCAGCAGCTTGCGGGGGCGTTCAGAGACCCAGTACTTC. This gives the protein CASSLRGRSETQYF.

The chain carries TRBV10-3 and TRBJ1-2, with D unclear. The CDR3 contains 18 residues. CDR1 and CDR2 (germline): ENHRY, SYGVKD. V was shortened by 0 bases and J by 8 bases, with 25 bases between the two germline ends. DNA of the CDR3: TGTGCCATCAGTGAGTCGAGCTTACGGCAGTCACTCTTGGGAGGCTACACCTTC. It yields the protein CAISESSLRQSLLGGYTF.